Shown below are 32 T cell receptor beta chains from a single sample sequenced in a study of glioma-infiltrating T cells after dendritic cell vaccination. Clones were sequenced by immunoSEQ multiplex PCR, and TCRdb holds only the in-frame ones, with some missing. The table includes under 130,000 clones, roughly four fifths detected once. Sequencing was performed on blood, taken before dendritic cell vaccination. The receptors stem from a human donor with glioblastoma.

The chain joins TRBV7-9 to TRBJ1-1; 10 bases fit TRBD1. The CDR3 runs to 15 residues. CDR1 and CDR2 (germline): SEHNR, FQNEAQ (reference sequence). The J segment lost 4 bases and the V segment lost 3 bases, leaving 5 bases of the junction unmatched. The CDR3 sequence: CASSFPTGGFTEAFF. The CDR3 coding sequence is TGTGCCAGCAGCTTTCCGACAGGGGGCTTCACTGAAGCTTTCTTT.

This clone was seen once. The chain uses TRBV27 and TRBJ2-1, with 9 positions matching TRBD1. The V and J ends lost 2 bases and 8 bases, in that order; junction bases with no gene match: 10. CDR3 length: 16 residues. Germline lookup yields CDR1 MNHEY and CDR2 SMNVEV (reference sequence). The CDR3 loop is CASSLPPGQGRDEQFF. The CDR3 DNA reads TGTGCCAGCAGTTTACCTCCGGGACAGGGACGCGATGAGCAGTTCTTC.

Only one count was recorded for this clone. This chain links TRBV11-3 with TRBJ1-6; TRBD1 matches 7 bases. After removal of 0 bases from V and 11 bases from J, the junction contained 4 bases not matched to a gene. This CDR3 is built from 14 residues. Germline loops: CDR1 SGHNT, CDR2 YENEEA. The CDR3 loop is CASSLETGNPPLHF. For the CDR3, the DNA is TGTGCCAGCAGCTTAGAGACAGGGAATCCACCCCTCCACTTT.

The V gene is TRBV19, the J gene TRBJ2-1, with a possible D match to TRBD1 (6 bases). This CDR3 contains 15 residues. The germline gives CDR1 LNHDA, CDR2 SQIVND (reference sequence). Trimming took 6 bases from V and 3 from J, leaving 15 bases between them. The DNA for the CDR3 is TGTGCCAGTAGCCTGAGACAGGACCTCTACAATGAGCAGTTCTTC. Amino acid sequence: CASSLRQDLYNEQFF. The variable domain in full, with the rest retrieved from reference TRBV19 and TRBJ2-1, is DGGITQSPKYLFRKEGQNVTLSCEQNLNHDAMYWYRQDPGQGLRLIYYSQIVNDFQKGDIAEGYSVSREKKESFPLTVTSAQKNPTAFYLCASSLRQDLYNEQFFGPGTRLTVL.

CDR3 DNA sequence: TGTGCCAGCAGCTTACTAGCGGGGGGGCTCTTCCAGTACTTC. This gives the protein CASSLLAGGLFQYF. The chain employs TRBV7-2 and TRBJ2-5, with TRBD2 identical over 12 bases. The ends lost 2 bases at V and 10 bases at J; junction bases unmatched: 5. This CDR3 is 14 amino acids long. CDR1 is SGHTA, CDR2 FQGNSA, per germline.

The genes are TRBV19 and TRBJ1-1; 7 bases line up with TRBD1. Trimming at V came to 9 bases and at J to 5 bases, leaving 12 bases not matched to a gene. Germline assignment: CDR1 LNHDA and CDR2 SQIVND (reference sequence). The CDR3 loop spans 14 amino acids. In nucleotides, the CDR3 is TGTGCCAGCCTCCGACAGGGAACTCCGACTGAAGCTTTCTTT. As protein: CASLRQGTPTEAFF.

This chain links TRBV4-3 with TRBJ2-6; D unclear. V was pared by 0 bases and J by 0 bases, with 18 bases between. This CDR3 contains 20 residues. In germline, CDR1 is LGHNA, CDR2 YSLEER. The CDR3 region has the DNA TGCGCCAGCAGCCAAGAGGAGTCTAGTACCTTTCTCTCTGGGGCCAACGTCCTGACTTTC. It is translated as CASSQEESSTFLSGANVLTF.

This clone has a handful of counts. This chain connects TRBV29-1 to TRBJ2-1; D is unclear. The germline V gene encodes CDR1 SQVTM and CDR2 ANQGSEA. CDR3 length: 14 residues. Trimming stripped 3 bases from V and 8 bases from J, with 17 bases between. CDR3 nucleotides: TGCAGCGTTGAGGGCGCTCCCCTGGTACATGAGCAGTTCTTC. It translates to CSVEGAPLVHEQFF.

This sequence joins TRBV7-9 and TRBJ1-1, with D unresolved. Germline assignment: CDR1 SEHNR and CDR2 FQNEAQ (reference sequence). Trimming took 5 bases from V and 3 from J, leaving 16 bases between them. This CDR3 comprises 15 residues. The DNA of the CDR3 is TGTGCCAGCAGCACACGTCTTGGGAGATACACTGAAGCTTTCTTT. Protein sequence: CASSTRLGRYTEAFF.

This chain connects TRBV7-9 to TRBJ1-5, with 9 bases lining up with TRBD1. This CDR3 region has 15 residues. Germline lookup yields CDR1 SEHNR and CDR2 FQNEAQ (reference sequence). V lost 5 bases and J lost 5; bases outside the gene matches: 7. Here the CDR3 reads CASSLDRTGDQPQHF. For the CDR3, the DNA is TGTGCCAGCAGCCTTGATCGGACAGGGGATCAGCCCCAGCATTTT.

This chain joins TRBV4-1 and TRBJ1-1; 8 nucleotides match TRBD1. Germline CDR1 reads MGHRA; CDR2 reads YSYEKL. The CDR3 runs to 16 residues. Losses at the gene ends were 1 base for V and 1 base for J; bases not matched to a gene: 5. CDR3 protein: CASSQAQGQGNTEAFF. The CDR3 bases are TGCGCCAGCAGCCAAGCCCAAGGACAGGGGAACACTGAAGCTTTCTTT.

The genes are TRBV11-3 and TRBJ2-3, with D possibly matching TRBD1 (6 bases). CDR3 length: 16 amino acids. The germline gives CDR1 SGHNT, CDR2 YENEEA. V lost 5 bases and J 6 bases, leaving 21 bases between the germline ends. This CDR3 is CASSPATGPGTDTQYF. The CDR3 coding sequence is TGTGCCAGCAGCCCCGCTACAGGGCCGGGTACTGATACGCAGTATTTT.

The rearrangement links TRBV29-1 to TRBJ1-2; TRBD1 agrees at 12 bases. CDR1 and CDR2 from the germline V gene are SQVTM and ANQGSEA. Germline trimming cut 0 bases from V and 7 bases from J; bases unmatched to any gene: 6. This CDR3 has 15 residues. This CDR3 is CSVEDRDRGRRGYTF. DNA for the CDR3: TGCAGCGTTGAAGATCGGGACAGGGGGCGCCGTGGCTACACCTTC.

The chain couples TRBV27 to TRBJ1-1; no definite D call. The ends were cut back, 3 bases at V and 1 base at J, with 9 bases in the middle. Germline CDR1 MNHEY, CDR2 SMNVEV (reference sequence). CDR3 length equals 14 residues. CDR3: CASSLTLGNTEAFF. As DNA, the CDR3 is TGTGCCAGCAGTTTGACCCTAGGGAACACTGAAGCTTTCTTT.

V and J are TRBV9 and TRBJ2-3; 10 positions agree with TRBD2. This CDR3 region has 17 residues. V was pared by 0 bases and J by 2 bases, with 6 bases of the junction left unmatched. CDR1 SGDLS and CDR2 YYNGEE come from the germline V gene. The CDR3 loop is CASSVVASGGNTDTQYF. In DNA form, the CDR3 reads TGTGCCAGCAGCGTAGTAGCTAGCGGGGGAAACACAGATACGCAGTATTTT.

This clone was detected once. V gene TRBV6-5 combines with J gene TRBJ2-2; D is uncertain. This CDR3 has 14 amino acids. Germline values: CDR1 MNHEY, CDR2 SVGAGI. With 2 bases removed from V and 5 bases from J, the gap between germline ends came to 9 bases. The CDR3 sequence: CASSYAAGTGELFF. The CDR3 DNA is TGTGCCAGCAGTTACGCGGCCGGGACCGGGGAGCTGTTTTTT.

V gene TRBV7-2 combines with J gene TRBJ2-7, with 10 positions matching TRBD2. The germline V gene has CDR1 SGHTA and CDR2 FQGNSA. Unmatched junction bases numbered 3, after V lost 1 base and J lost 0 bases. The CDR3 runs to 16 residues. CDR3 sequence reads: CASSLEAGGISYEQYF. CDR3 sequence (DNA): TGTGCCAGCAGCTTAGAAGCGGGGGGGATCTCCTACGAGCAGTACTTC.

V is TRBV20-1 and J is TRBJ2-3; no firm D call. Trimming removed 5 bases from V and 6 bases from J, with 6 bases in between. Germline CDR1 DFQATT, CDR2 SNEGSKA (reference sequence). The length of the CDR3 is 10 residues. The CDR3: CSAFRDTQYF. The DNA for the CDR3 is TGCAGTGCTTTCCGGGATACGCAGTATTTT.

The CDR3 loop is CASSRGSGDTQYF. CDR3 sequence (DNA): TGTGCCAGTAGTAGGGGATCGGGGGATACGCAGTATTTT. The rearrangement links TRBV19 to TRBJ2-3; a possible D gene is TRBD2 (5 bases). The CDR3 has 13 residues. Trimming removed 4 bases at V and 6 bases at J, with 11 bases between. Germline CDR1 LNHDA, CDR2 SQIVND (reference sequence).

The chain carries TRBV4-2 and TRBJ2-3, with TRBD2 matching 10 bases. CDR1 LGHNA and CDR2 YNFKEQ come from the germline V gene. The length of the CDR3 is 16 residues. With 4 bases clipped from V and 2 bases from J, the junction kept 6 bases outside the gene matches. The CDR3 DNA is TGTGCCAGCAGCCGAGTTAGCGGGGGGAACACAGATACGCAGTATTTT. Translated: CASSRVSGGNTDTQYF.

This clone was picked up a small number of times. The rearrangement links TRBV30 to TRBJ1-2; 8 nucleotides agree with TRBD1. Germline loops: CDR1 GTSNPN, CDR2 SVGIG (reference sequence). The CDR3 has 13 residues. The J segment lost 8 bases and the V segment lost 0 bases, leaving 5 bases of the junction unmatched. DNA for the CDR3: TGTGCCTGGAGTGTCCAGGGGGCGGGCGGCTACACCTTC. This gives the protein CAWSVQGAGGYTF.

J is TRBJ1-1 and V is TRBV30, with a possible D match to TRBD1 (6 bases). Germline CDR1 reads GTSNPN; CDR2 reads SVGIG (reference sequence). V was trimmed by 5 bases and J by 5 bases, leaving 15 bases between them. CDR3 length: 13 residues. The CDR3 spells CAWARGASTEAFF. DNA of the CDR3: TGTGCCTGGGCCCGGGGGGCAAGTACTGAAGCTTTCTTT.

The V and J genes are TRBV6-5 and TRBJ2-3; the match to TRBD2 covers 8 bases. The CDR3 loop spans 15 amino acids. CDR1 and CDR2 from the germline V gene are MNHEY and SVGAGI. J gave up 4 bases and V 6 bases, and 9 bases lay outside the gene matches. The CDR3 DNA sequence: TGTGCCAGCAGCCACGGGGGGGAGTTGTCAGATACGCAGTATTTT. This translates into CASSHGGELSDTQYF.

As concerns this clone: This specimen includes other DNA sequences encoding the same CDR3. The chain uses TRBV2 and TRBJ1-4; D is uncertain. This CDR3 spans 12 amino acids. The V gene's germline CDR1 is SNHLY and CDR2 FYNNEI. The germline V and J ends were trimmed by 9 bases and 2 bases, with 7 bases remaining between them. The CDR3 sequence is CASRGTNEKLFF. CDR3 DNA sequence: TGTGCCAGTAGAGGGACTAATGAAAAACTGTTTTTT. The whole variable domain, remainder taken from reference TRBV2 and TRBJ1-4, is EPEVTQTPSHQVTQMGQEVILRCVPISNHLYFYWYRQILGQKVEFLVSFYNNEISEKSEIFDDQFSVERPDGSNFTLKIRSTKLEDSAMYFCASRGTNEKLFFGSGTQLSVL.

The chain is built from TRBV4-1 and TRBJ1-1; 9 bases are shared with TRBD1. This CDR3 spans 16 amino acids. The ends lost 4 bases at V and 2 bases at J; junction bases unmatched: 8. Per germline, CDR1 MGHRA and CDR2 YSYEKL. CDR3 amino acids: CASSPDWTGANTEAFF. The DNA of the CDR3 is TGCGCCAGCAGCCCTGACTGGACAGGGGCTAACACTGAAGCTTTCTTT.

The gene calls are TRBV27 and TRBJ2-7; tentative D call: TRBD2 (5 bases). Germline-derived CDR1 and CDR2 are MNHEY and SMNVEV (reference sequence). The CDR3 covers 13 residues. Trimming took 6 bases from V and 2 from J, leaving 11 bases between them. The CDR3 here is CASRGEGTYEQYF. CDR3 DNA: TGTGCCAGCAGGGGCGAGGGAACCTACGAGCAGTACTTC.

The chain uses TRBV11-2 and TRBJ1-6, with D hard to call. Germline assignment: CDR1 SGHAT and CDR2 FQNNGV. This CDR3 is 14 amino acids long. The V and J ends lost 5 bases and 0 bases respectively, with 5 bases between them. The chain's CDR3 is CASSHSSYNSPLHF. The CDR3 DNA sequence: TGTGCCAGCAGCCACAGCTCCTATAATTCACCCCTCCACTTT.

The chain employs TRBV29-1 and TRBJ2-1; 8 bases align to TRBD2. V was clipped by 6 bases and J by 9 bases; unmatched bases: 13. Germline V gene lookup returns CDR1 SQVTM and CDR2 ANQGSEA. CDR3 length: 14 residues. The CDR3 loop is CSVGGGLRTGEQFF. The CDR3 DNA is TGCAGCGTCGGGGGGGGGCTTCGGACTGGTGAGCAGTTCTTC.

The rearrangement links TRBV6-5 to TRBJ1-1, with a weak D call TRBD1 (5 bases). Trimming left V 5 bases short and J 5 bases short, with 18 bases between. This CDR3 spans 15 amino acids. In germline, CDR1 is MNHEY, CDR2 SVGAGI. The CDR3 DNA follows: TGTGCCAGCAGTCCATATATAGGGGTAAGAACTGAAGCTTTCTTT. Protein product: CASSPYIGVRTEAFF.

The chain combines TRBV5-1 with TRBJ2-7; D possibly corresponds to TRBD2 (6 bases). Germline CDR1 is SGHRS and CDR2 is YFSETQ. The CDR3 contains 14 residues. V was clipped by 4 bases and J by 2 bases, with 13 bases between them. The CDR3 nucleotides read TGCGCCAGCAGCGCCCGGGACTGGACCTACGAGCAGTACTTC. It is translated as CASSARDWTYEQYF.

CDR3 bases: TGTGCCAGTCGACCTCGTCCCGGGGACAGGGAGACCCAGTACTTC. This translates into CASRPRPGDRETQYF. The chain links TRBV5-4 to TRBJ2-5; 8 nucleotides match TRBD1. Trimming removed 8 bases from V and 5 bases from J; junction bases left unmatched: 14. Per germline, CDR1 SGHNT and CDR2 YYREEE (reference sequence). The CDR3 has 15 residues.

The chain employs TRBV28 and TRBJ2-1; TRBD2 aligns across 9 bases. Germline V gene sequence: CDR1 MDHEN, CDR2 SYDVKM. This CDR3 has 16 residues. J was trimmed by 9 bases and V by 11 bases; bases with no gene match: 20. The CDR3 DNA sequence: TGTGCCCTCTCAACCCCGGGGCGGGGGGGCTTGGGTGAGCAGTTCTTC. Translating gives CALSTPGRGGLGEQFF.